A selection of T cell receptor beta chains follows, all from one sample in a study of blood T cell repertoires in COVID-19. The assay was immunoSEQ multiplex PCR, and TCRdb's table has in-frame clones only and misses some. This sample has more than 150,000 clones, with about 79% found just once. Sequenced sample: peripheral blood. These TCRs come from a woman between 65 and 79 years old with acute or convalescent COVID-19. CDR3s include the opening cysteine and the closing phenylalanine or tryptophan.

>TRBJ2-1|TRBV5-5
CASSLSGQGLNEQFF
>TRBJ1-5|TRBV7-2
CASSLAYLAGASNQPQHF
>TRBJ1-6|TRBV5-5
CASSWAGGGSNSPLHF
>TRBJ1-5|TRBV5-1
CASRTSPGDGQPQHF
>TRBJ2-3|TRBV9
CASSLIAGLNTDTQYF
>TRBJ1-2|TRBV3-1/TRBV3-2
CASSQLEAYGYTF
>TRBJ1-1|TRBV10-3
CAIRAGTGDEAFF
>TRBJ2-1|TRBV3-1/TRBV3-2
CASSQDTGVGEQFF
>TRBJ2-2|TRBV3-1/TRBV3-2
CASSQSVLAGFTGELFF
>TRBJ1-5|TRBV2
CASSELQGGQPQHF
>TRBJ2-1|TRBV3-1/TRBV3-2
CASSQVALAGVNEQFF
>TRBJ2-5|TRBV7-8
CASSRLGVGGEETQYF
>TRBJ2-7|TRBV2
CASSERGTGVFGEQYF
>TRBJ1-5|TRBV2
CASSFQGSNQPQHF
>TRBJ2-7|TRBV12-3/TRBV12-4
CASSFSPSYEQYF
>TRBJ1-4|TRBV14
CASSQGQGTSNEKLFF
>TRBJ1-2|TRBV30
CAWDGDRGYGYTF
>TRBJ2-5|TRBV18
CASSPVPAYQETQYF
>TRBJ2-5|TRBV11-1
CASGGQSETQYF
>TRBJ2-3|TRBV6-1
CASSEGRLAGGGDTQYF
>TRBJ2-3|TRBV30
CAWSGGGWDTQYF
>TRBJ2-1|TRBV2
CASHPNALTGDNEQFF
>TRBJ1-6|TRBV2
CASTLRQDSPLHF
>TRBJ2-1|TRBV11-3
CASSLSSLRDNEQFF
>TRBJ1-5|TRBV27
CASSSRPGTGFHSNQPQHF
>TRBJ1-1|TRBV2
CASSEVRTENTEAFF
>TRBJ2-5|TRBV29-1
CSVVLGGTETQYF
>TRBJ2-6|TRBV19
CASSPGSPASGANVLTF
>TRBJ1-5|TRBV6-2/TRBV6-3
CASSYRRDRGSFNQPQHF
>TRBJ1-2|TRBV19
CASSITLLEWGYTF
>TRBJ1-1|TRBV2
CASSVPPVNTEAFF
>TRBJ1-3|TRBV28
CATGTGGFSGNTIYF
>TRBJ2-7|TRBV30
CAWRPNSYEQYF
>TRBJ1-5|TRBV19
CASSAWTGEENQPQHF
>TRBJ1-1|TRBV3-1/TRBV3-2
CASSLHGQGEAEAFF
>TRBJ1-1|TRBV10-2
CASIQGTEAFF
>TRBJ2-6|TRBV15
CATSRLQGSGANVLTF
>TRBJ2-2|TRBV9
CASSVGRGANTGELFF
>TRBJ1-1|TRBV6-5
CASSHPEMNTEAFF
>TRBJ1-2|TRBV2
CASSEGTGNYGYTF
>TRBJ2-7|TRBV2
CASSTSGNEQYF
>TRBJ2-7|TRBV11-3
CARGPAPPRTSGRSWEQYF